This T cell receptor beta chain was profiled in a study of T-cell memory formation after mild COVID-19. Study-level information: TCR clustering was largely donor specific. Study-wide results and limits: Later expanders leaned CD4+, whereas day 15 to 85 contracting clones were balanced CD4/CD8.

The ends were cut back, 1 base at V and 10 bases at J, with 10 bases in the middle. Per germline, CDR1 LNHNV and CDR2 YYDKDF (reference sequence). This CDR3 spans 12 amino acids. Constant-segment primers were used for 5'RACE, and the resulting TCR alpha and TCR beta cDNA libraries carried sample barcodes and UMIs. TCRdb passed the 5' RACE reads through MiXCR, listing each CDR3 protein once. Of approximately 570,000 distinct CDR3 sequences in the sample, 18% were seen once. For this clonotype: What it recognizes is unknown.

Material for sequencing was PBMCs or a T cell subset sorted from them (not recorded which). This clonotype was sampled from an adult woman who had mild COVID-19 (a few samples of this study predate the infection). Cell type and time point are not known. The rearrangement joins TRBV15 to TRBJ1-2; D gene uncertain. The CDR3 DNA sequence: TGTGCCACCAGCAGAGGCGAGAGGGACTACACCTTC. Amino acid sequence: CATSRGERDYTF.